A selection of T cell receptor beta chains follows, all from one sample in a study of Ad26.COV2.S vaccination and SARS-CoV-2 variants. Method: immunoSEQ multiplex PCR; TCRdb's copy keeps in-frame clones and lacks some. The data contain about 350,000 clones, about 91% of them seen just once; the ten biggest clones take up roughly 3.9%. The material was peripheral blood, obtained after recovery from COVID-19. All receptors derive from a human donor who had recovered from COVID-19. Each CDR3 is given with its conserved first and last residue. Each record gives: D gene, J gene, clone size, V gene, CDR3 DNA, CDR3 protein. A D gene is named only where the DNA matches it firmly. Size tells how often a clone was seen (once, few, many) or the class of an expanded clone, and some rows leave it out.

- TRBJ2-7 - TRBV4-1 TGCGCCAGCAGCCAAGATGGGGAGAAAGGGGCCGACGAGCAGTACTTC CASSQDGEKGADEQYF
TRBD1 TRBJ1-1 once TRBV7-9 TGTGCCAGCAGCTTACCCGGACAGGGTGGGACTGAAGCTTTCTTT CASSLPGQGGTEAFF
TRBD2 TRBJ2-3 - TRBV7-2 TGTGCCAGCGGGCGGGGGGGCATCGATACGCAGTATTTT CASGRGGIDTQYF
TRBD2 TRBJ2-7 - TRBV5-1 TGCGCCAGCAGCTATGGGACTAGCGGGGGTTTTGTAGAGCAGTACTTC CASSYGTSGGFVEQYF
- TRBJ1-4 - TRBV10-3 TGTGCCATCAGTGATATGGTGGGGGCAACTAATGAAAAACTGTTTTTT CAISDMVGATNEKLFF
- TRBJ2-7 - TRBV7-9 TGTGCCAGCAGCTTAACAGGGGAGGTCTACGAGCAGTACTTC CASSLTGEVYEQYF
- TRBJ1-2 - TRBV4-2 TGTGCCAGCAGCCAAGATACGGAAGTCTATGGCTACACCTTC CASSQDTEVYGYTF
- TRBJ1-1 - TRBV7-8 TGTGCCAGCAGCCATTCTCCCCGAGAAGCTTTCTTT CASSHSPREAFF
- TRBJ1-5 - TRBV4-1 TGCGCCAGCAGCCAGAAACATCCTAGCAATCAGCCCCAGCATTTT CASSQKHPSNQPQHF
- TRBJ1-2 - TRBV18 TGTGCCAGCTCACCACCAGAGCGGGGCTATGGCTACACCTTC CASSPPERGYGYTF
- TRBJ1-3 - TRBV18 TGTGCCAGCTCACCAATTAACAGCAACTCTGGAAACACCATATATTTT CASSPINSNSGNTIYF
TRBD1 TRBJ1-2 - TRBV11-2 TGTGCCAGCAGCCCAAGGGACAGTAGAACGTATGGCTACACCTTC CASSPRDSRTYGYTF
- TRBJ2-3 - TRBV13 TGTGCCAGCAGCTTCACAGATACGCAGTATTTT CASSFTDTQYF
- TRBJ2-2 - TRBV5-4 TGTGCCAGCAGCTTGGCCGGGAACACCGGGGAGCTGTTTTTT CASSLAGNTGELFF
- TRBJ1-5 - TRBV2 TGTGCCAGCAGTGAGTCCGGGGCCGTTAATCAGCCCCAGCATTTT CASSESGAVNQPQHF
- TRBJ1-6 - TRBV5-4 TGTGCCAGCAGCTCCGGACAGCCGAGAGGTTCACCCCTCCACTTT CASSSGQPRGSPLHF
- TRBJ1-1 - TRBV27 TGTGCCAGCTCCACCTTGGAGGACCCTAAGGGGACTGAAGCTTTCTTT CASSTLEDPKGTEAFF
TRBD1 TRBJ1-2 - TRBV2 TGTGCCAGCAGTCGAGCAGGGGGCCCGTATGGCTACACCTTC CASSRAGGPYGYTF
- TRBJ1-1 - TRBV3-1/TRBV3-2 TGTGCCAGCAGCCAATCAGGGCTGAACACTGAAGCTTTCTTT CASSQSGLNTEAFF
- TRBJ1-1 - TRBV2 TGTGCCAGCAGTGATCGAGGGGGGAGCACTGAAGCTTTCTTT CASSDRGGSTEAFF
- TRBJ2-7 - TRBV11-2 TGTGCCAGCAGCTTGGAAGTACAGAACTCCTACGAGCAGTACTTC CASSLEVQNSYEQYF
TRBD1 TRBJ2-2 - TRBV12-5 TGTGCTAGTGGTTTGGGGACAGGGTCGTCCGGGGAGCTGTTTTTT CASGLGTGSSGELFF
TRBD1 TRBJ2-7 - TRBV6-5 TGTGCCAGCAGTTACCGCCGGGACAGGGAGTACGAGCAGTACTTC CASSYRRDREYEQYF
- TRBJ1-1 - TRBV7-9 TGTGCCAGCAGCTTAGCGGGCACACCCACTGAAGCTTTCTTT CASSLAGTPTEAFF
TRBD2 TRBJ2-3 - TRBV5-1 TGCGCCAGCAGCCCTGGACTAGCTGGTCCGGATACGCAGTATTTT CASSPGLAGPDTQYF
- TRBJ2-2 - TRBV6-5 TGTGCCAGCAGTTACTCGGGACTGGGGTTCCCCGGGGAGCTGTTTTTT CASSYSGLGFPGELFF
TRBD1 TRBJ1-2 - TRBV11-2 TGTGCCAGCAGCAGTGGACAGGGGGGCTATGGCTACACCTTC CASSSGQGGYGYTF
- TRBJ1-2 - TRBV7-9 TGTGCCAGCAGCTTAGTCTCAGGGTCTAACTATGGCTACACCTTC CASSLVSGSNYGYTF
- TRBJ2-6 - TRBV11-3 TGTGCCAGCAGAGTAAAGCCGGGGGCCTCCGGGGCCAACGTCCTGACTTTC CASRVKPGASGANVLTF
- TRBJ1-1 - TRBV7-9 TGTGCCAGCAGCTTCGTCGACAGGCCCCGTGAAGCTTTCTTT CASSFVDRPREAFF
TRBD1 TRBJ1-1 - TRBV7-6 TGTGCCAGCAGCTTAACCAGGGGGCAGAACACTGAAGCTTTCTTT CASSLTRGQNTEAFF
TRBD2 TRBJ2-3 - TRBV3-1/TRBV3-2 TGTGCCAGCAGCCAAGATCTCAGACTAGCGGGGGGCATTAGCACAGATACGCAGTATTTT CASSQDLRLAGGISTDTQYF
- TRBJ2-7 - TRBV12-3/TRBV12-4 TGTGCCAGCAGCAAAACAGGGTACGAGCAGTACTTC CASSKTGYEQYF
TRBD1 TRBJ1-2 - TRBV5-1 TGCGCCAGCAGCTCGGGACAGGGAGAATACTATGGCTACACCTTC CASSSGQGEYYGYTF
- TRBJ1-5 - TRBV7-9 TGTGCCAGCAGCTTAGCGAAGGGGCTAAGGAATCAGCCCCAGCATTTT CASSLAKGLRNQPQHF